This T cell receptor beta chain is drawn from a study of T cell responses to AZD1222 COVID-19 vaccine. With respect to this clone: Its antigen is unidentified.

Data came from immunoSEQ multiplex PCR; TCRdb stores just in-frame clones and leaves some out. The data show 140,000 to 150,000 clones, with 90% to 95% seen just once and more than 3.5% held by the top ten. Germline V gene lookup returns CDR1 LNHDA and CDR2 SQIVND (reference sequence). There are 14 residues in the CDR3. Trimming removed 6 bases from V and 0 bases from J, with 12 bases in between. Regarding the study as a whole: None of the repertoires were sampled until the peak T cell response had passed. Close to half of spike-specific TCRs reportedly recognize unmutated variant regions.

This specimen consisted of peripheral blood, obtained on day 0 of AZD1222 vaccination. The chain is built from TRBV19 and TRBJ2-7; D call uncertain. The source of this sequence is an adult in good health. CDR3 region: CASSHYDSSYEQYF. For the CDR3, the DNA is TGTGCCAGTAGCCACTACGATTCCTCCTACGAGCAGTACTTC.